The T cell receptor beta chain described here comes from a study of beta chain features in type 1 diabetes. Germline trimming cut 3 bases from V and 8 bases from J; bases unmatched to any gene: 7. The CDR3 extends over 14 amino acids. CDR1 is MDHEN, CDR2 SYDVKM, per germline. This clone turned up a few times. TCRB transcripts that were expressed got sequenced, as all of the isolated RNA had been reverse transcribed. Assay used: immunoSEQ multiplex PCR; TCRdb lists only in-frame clones, some missing. Among 35,000 to 50,000 clones listed, approximately 49% were seen once. The sequence came from a woman aged 25-40 years in good health. The gene calls are TRBV28 and TRBJ2-1; TRBD2 matches at 7 bases. Sequencing was done on a sample of stem cell memory CD4+ T cells from blood. As DNA, the CDR3 is TGTGCCAGCAGTTTTTCGAGCGGGAACGATGAGCAGTTCTTC. It codes for CASSFSSGNDEQFF. The full variable domain, its missing parts supplied by reference TRBV28 and TRBJ2-1, is DVKVTQSSRYLVKRTGEKVFLECVQDMDHENMFWYRQDPGLGLRLIYFSYDVKMKEKGDIPEGYSVSREKKERFSLILESASTNQTSMYLCASSFSSGNDEQFFGPGTRLTVL.